This T cell receptor beta chain derives from a study of blood T cell repertoires in COVID-19. Study-wide context: Whether acute or convalescent, the COVID-19 samples came from the United States, Italy and Spain. T cells, B-cell-depleted T cells, or PBMCs supplied cDNA or gDNA.

This CDR3 contains 16 residues. With 2 bases clipped from V and 8 bases from J, the junction kept 9 bases outside the gene matches. CDR1 is LGHDT and CDR2 is YNNKEL in the germline V gene (reference sequence). How the authors handled the data: Reference gene primer amplification gave estimated nucleated cell counts. Profiling relied on immunoSEQ multiplex PCR, and the TCRdb table lists in-frame clones only, not all of them. V and J calls and clone size follow that table, whereas D and trimming were derived from the DNA. Among 65,000 to 95,000 clones listed, roughly 88% were seen once. V gene TRBV3-1 (or the pseudogene TRBV3-2) combines with J gene TRBJ1-6, with 7 bases identical to TRBD1. The clonotype was recovered from a man aged 65 to 79 with active or convalescent COVID-19. Sequences were obtained from peripheral blood. CDR3 region: CASSQPPGRGYSPLHF. In DNA form, the CDR3 reads TGTGCCAGCAGCCAACCTCCAGGCAGGGGGTATTCACCCCTCCACTTT.